The 17 T cell receptor beta chains below were found in one sample sequenced in a study of T-cell reconstitution after alpha-beta-depleted transplantation in children. Preparation of the TCRbeta library used unique molecular identifiers. TCRdb fed the PCR reads into MiXCR, producing one record per CDR3 protein. The sample includes 100,000 or so distinct CDR3 sequences, roughly 16% of them seen just once. The material sequenced was PBMCs, mostly from graft donor cells, taken 180 days after TCRalphabeta/CD19-depleted stem cell transplant. The receptors derive from a male patient between 2 and 15 years old who had a stem cell transplant for acute lymphoblastic leukemia, so the T cells may come from the graft donor.

This clonotype rates as medium-sized. An end of the junction differs from the germline gene, which may be a read error. The V gene is TRBV20-1, the J gene TRBJ2-7; the match to TRBD2 covers 7 bases. The V gene's germline CDR1 is DFQATT and CDR2 SNEGSKA (reference sequence). The CDR3 is made up of 16 amino acids. The CDR3 here is CSTRRPYGGSMHEQYF. DNA of the CDR3: TGCAGTACTAGGCGGCCCTATGGCGGGAGCATGCACGAGCAGTACTTC.

V and J are TRBV7-9 and TRBJ2-1, with 14 bases lining up with TRBD2. J was trimmed by 6 bases and V by 0 bases; bases with no gene match: 4. Germline V gene data show CDR1 as SEHNR and CDR2 as FQNEAQ (reference sequence). The CDR3 spans 17 residues. CDR3 sequence: CASSLAAGLAGANEQFF. The CDR3 DNA is TGTGCCAGCAGCTTAGCGGCGGGACTAGCGGGGGCCAATGAGCAGTTCTTC. Full variable domain (missing parts from reference TRBV7-9 and TRBJ2-1): DTGVSQNPRHKITKRGQNVTFRCDPISEHNRLYWYRQTLGQGPEFLTYFQNEAQLEKSRLLSDRFSAERPKGSFSTLEIQRTEQGDSAMYLCASSLAAGLAGANEQFFGPGTRLTVL.

This clonotype was detected only a few times. This chain joins TRBV24-1 and TRBJ1-2; maybe TRBD1 (6 bases). The CDR3 sequence is 14 residues long. V was trimmed by 2 bases and J by 6 bases, leaving 12 bases between them. Germline lookup yields CDR1 KGHDR and CDR2 SFDVKD. The CDR3 is CATSDSQGGDGYTF. The CDR3 DNA reads as TGTGCCACCAGTGATTCACAGGGCGGTGATGGCTACACCTTC.

This chain joins TRBV7-6 and TRBJ2-5; TRBD1 matches at 8 bases. The CDR3 sequence is 18 residues long. CDR1 and CDR2 from the germline V gene are SGHVS and FNYEAQ. The ends lost 5 bases at V and 5 bases at J; junction bases unmatched: 19. The CDR3 spells CASSTRTGTRSVGETQYF. The CDR3, as DNA: TGTGCCAGCAGCACCCGGACAGGGACCCGATCGGTAGGGGAGACCCAGTACTTC.

This clonotype was recorded a few times. V and J are TRBV7-2 and TRBJ1-2; D not resolved. The length of the CDR3 is 17 residues. The V and J ends lost 2 bases and 4 bases respectively, with 20 bases between them. Germline V CDR1 and CDR2: SGHTA, FQGNSA. Written as DNA, the CDR3 is TGTGCCAGCAGCTTAAGAGGGCCGGACCCGCTGGCCTATGGCTACACCTTC. It specifies CASSLRGPDPLAYGYTF.

The V gene is TRBV5-1, the J gene TRBJ2-1; D is unresolved. Deletions cut 3 bases from V and 7 bases from J, with 14 bases between. CDR1 and CDR2 (germline): SGHRS, YFSETQ. CDR3 size: 14 residues. In DNA form, the CDR3 reads TGCGCCAGCAGCTCGGGCCCGGGCAGGAATGAGCAGTTCTTC. Residues: CASSSGPGRNEQFF.

The chain joins TRBV27 to TRBJ2-3; D may be TRBD1 (5 bases). The ends were cut back, 4 bases at V and 8 bases at J, with 16 bases in the middle. The germline gives CDR1 MNHEY, CDR2 SMNVEV (reference sequence). There are 14 residues in the CDR3. The CDR3 coding sequence is TGTGCCAGCAGTTCCTCAGGGCTAACCAGTACGCAGTATTTT. Translation: CASSSSGLTSTQYF.

This clonotype was seen more than once but under ten times. The chain is built from TRBV18 and TRBJ1-1, with 8 bases aligning to TRBD1. CDR1 and CDR2 (germline): KGHSH, LQKENI. V gave up 9 bases and J gave up 3 bases; unmatched junction bases: 9. The CDR3 is 14 residues long. The CDR3 spells CARGTGQVDTEAFF. The CDR3, as DNA: TGTGCCAGAGGTACGGGACAGGTGGACACTGAAGCTTTCTTT.

This clonotype appeared a few times. The chain links TRBV10-1 to TRBJ2-1; 8 bases fit TRBD2. CDR1 WNHNN and CDR2 SYGVQD come from the germline V gene (reference sequence). The V segment lost 9 bases and the J segment 0 bases; nucleotides outside the gene matches: 7. This CDR3 is built from 15 residues. CDR3 coding DNA: TGCGCCAGAGAGACTAGCGATAGCTCCTACAATGAGCAGTTCTTC. Translating it yields CARETSDSSYNEQFF.

The chain has TRBV20-1 and TRBJ1-3; D is uncertain. Per the germline V gene, CDR1 is DFQATT and CDR2 is SNEGSKA (reference sequence). The germline V and J ends were trimmed by 4 bases and 2 bases, with 9 bases remaining between them. This CDR3 region has 13 residues. The CDR3 DNA reads TGCAGTGCTACTAGGGCAGCTGGAAACACCATATATTTT. It specifies CSATRAAGNTIYF.

This CDR3 reads CSVGGAGQPQHF. CDR3 coding DNA: TGCAGCGTTGGGGGGGCTGGGCAGCCCCAGCATTTT. The rearrangement uses TRBV29-1 and TRBJ1-5, with a possible D match to TRBD1 (6 bases). Germline-derived CDR1 and CDR2 are SQVTM and ANQGSEA. V shed 4 bases and J shed 7 bases, with 11 bases lying between them. The CDR3 totals 12 residues.

This clonotype has at least ten counts. The chain links TRBV13 to TRBJ1-2; 8 bases agree with TRBD1. CDR3 length equals 14 residues. Germline assignment: CDR1 PRHDT and CDR2 FYEKMQ (reference sequence). Trimming cost V 9 bases and J 7 bases; bases outside gene matches: 13. CDR3 sequence reads: CASDRGTGTGGYTF. The CDR3 coding sequence is TGTGCCAGTGATAGGGGGACAGGCACCGGTGGCTACACCTTC.

This clonotype came up a few times. The rearrangement links TRBV12-3 or TRBV12-4 to TRBJ1-2; 10 bases fit TRBD1. V trimming: 5 bases; J trimming: 4 bases; junction bases outside the gene matches: 13. The CDR3 length is 17 residues. The CDR3 loop reads CASSPGTGVGQSYGYTF. DNA of the CDR3: TGTGCCAGCAGTCCCGGGACAGGGGTTGGGCAGAGCTATGGCTACACCTTC.

The sample holds a few counts of this clonotype. The chain carries TRBV12-3 or TRBV12-4 and TRBJ2-3; D is uncertain. The CDR3 covers 15 residues. Trimming took 1 base from V and 3 from J, leaving 11 bases between them. The CDR3 bases are TGTGCCAGCAGTTTAGAGGGTTCCGAGACAGATACGCAGTATTTT. This encodes CASSLEGSETDTQYF.

The chain uses TRBV18 and TRBJ1-3; no clear D gene. Germline loops: CDR1 KGHSH, CDR2 LQKENI. Trimming left V 2 bases short and J 0 bases short, with 8 bases between. This CDR3 has 15 residues. This CDR3 is CASSPSGASGNTIYF. The CDR3 bases are TGTGCCAGCTCACCATCCGGAGCCTCTGGAAACACCATATATTTT.

The V call is TRBV5-1, the J call TRBJ2-5; D not certain. Trimming took off 3 bases at V and 5 bases at J, with 11 bases between the two ends. This CDR3 has 13 amino acids. The germline V gene encodes CDR1 SGHRS and CDR2 YFSETQ. The chain's CDR3 is CASSSNIGETQYF. The DNA of the CDR3 is TGCGCCAGCAGCTCCAATATTGGGGAGACCCAGTACTTC.

The CDR3 DNA reads as TGTGCCAGCAGTTTGGGGGCAGATACGCAGTATTTT. It translates to CASSLGADTQYF. The J gene is TRBJ2-3, the V gene TRBV12-3 or TRBV12-4; D might be TRBD1 or TRBD2, each matching 5 bases. V was trimmed by 3 bases and J by 4 bases, leaving 5 bases between them. This CDR3 comprises 12 residues.